Each of the 11 T cell receptor beta chains below was sequenced from the same sample in a study of CXCR3-negative and CXCR3-positive naive CD8 T cells. Study results and caveats: Naive cells with CXCR3 showed TRB CDR3s that were more hydrophobic than those in CXCR3-negative naive cells.

TRB cDNA was prepared as libraries by UMI-labeled 5' RACE. From its re-call of the 5' RACE reads, TCRdb lists each CDR3 protein once, without DNA. The repertoire table contains some 54,000 distinct CDR3 sequences. The antigens of these receptors remain unknown. The sample consisted of naive CXCR3+ CD8+ T cells from blood. Sample subset: CD45RO-CCR7+CD27+CD95- naive CD8+ T cells expressing CXCR3 (TNR3+). All receptors come from a human donor in good health. Some clones in this sample may be carry-over from other donors' samples.

V is TRBV29-1 and J is TRBJ2-7; the D call of TRBD2 rests on TCRdb alone, since no DNA is present to check it. The CDR3 has 11 amino acids. The germline gives CDR1 SQVTM, CDR2 ANQGSEA. The CDR3 spells CSVALLGEQYF.

CDR3 loop: CAISEPDRSVAEAFF. V usage is TRBV10-3 and J usage is TRBJ1-1; the TCRdb call, TRBD1, lacks DNA for checking. The CDR3 extends over 15 amino acids. Germline lookup yields CDR1 ENHRY and CDR2 SYGVKD.

This chain connects TRBV28 to TRBJ2-1; the D gene TCRdb calls, TRBD1, cannot be checked with no DNA. Germline-derived CDR1 and CDR2 are MDHEN and SYDVKM. This CDR3 comprises 20 residues. CDR3 loop: CASSLPVGGTGVRSYNEQFF.

J is TRBJ2-7 and V is TRBV7-2; checking the TCRdb D call of TRBD1 is not possible without DNA. This CDR3 region has 14 residues. Germline CDR1 reads SGHTA; CDR2 reads FQGNSA. CDR3 region: CASSSSGASYEQYF.

The rearrangement joins TRBV15 to TRBJ1-1; the D gene TCRdb calls, TRBD1, cannot be checked with no DNA. The CDR3 is 15 residues long. Germline lookup yields CDR1 LNHNV and CDR2 YYDKDF (reference sequence). The CDR3 reads CATSRGQGADTEAFF.

The V gene is TRBV7-2, the J gene TRBJ2-1; there is no DNA to check the TCRdb D call of TRBD1. Germline loops: CDR1 SGHTA, CDR2 FQGNSA. This CDR3 region has 12 residues. The CDR3 reads CASSLGAGDKFF.

This chain uses TRBV21-1 with TRBJ1-2. TRBV21-1 is a recognized pseudogene. The CDR3 is 15 residues long. The CDR3 sequence is CASSKGGQLNYGYTF.

The chain uses TRBV6-5 and TRBJ2-1; TCRdb designates TRBD2, a call that cannot be tested without DNA. CDR3 length: 14 amino acids. Germline V gives CDR1 MNHEY, CDR2 SVGAGI. The chain's CDR3 is CASSSGSHNNEQFF.

The genes are TRBV29-1 and TRBJ2-3; TCRdb's D call of TRBD1 is untestable without DNA. The germline gives CDR1 SQVTM, CDR2 ANQGSEA. The CDR3 loop spans 17 amino acids. The CDR3 protein is CSVEGEEETGSTDTQYF.

The V call is TRBV4-2, the J call TRBJ1-3. Per the germline V gene, CDR1 is LGHNA and CDR2 is YNFKEQ. This CDR3 comprises 14 residues. The CDR3 here is CASSQSSSGNTIYF.

CDR3 residues: CASSFFSYEQFF. The V call is TRBV7-2, the J call TRBJ2-1. The germline V gene has CDR1 SGHTA and CDR2 FQGNSA. The CDR3 runs to 12 residues.